This record concerns one TCR beta chain sequence. The sample belongs to a study of blood T cell repertoires in COVID-19. The assay was immunoSEQ multiplex PCR, and TCRdb's table has in-frame clones only and misses some. Of about 150,000 clones listed, approximately 88% were seen once; the top ten hold around 5%. The V and J ends lost 8 bases and 2 bases, in that order; junction bases with no gene match: 8. The length of the CDR3 is 16 residues. Germline V CDR1 and CDR2: LNHNV, YYDKDF (reference sequence). V usage is TRBV15 and J usage is TRBJ2-1; TRBD2 aligns across 11 bases. The specimen was peripheral blood. The sequence was collected from a human donor in a cohort sampled during active COVID-19. For the CDR3, the DNA is TGTGCCACCGCTCCAACTAGCGGGAGAACCTACAATGAGCAGTTCTTC. Amino acid sequence: CATAPTSGRTYNEQFF.